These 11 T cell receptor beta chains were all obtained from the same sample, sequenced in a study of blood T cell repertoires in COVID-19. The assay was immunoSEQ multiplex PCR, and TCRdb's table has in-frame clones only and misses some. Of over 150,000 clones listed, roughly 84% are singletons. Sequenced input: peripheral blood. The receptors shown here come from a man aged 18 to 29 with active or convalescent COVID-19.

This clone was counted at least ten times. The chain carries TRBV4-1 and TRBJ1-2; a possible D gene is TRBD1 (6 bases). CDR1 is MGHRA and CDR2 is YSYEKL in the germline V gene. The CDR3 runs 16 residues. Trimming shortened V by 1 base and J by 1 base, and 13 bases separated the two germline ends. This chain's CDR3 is CASSQARTAHNYGYTF. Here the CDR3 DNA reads TGCGCCAGCAGCCAAGCTCGGACAGCTCATAACTATGGCTACACCTTC.

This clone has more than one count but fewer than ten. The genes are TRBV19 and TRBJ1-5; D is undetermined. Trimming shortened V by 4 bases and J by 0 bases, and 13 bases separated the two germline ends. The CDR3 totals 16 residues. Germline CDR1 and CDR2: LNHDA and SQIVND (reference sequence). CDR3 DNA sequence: TGTGCCAGTAGTACCCGGTGGAGTGGTAGCAATCAGCCCCAGCATTTT. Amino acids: CASSTRWSGSNQPQHF.

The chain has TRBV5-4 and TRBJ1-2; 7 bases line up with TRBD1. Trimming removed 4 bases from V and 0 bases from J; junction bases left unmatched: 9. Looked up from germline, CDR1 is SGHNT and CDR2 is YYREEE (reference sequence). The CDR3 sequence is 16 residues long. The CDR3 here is CASSTDRARSNYGYTF. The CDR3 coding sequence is TGTGCCAGCAGCACTGACAGGGCACGATCTAACTATGGCTACACCTTC.

This CDR3 reads CSVCRGPMNTEAFF. In DNA form, the CDR3 reads TGCAGCGTTTGTAGAGGGCCCATGAACACTGAAGCTTTCTTT. The V call is TRBV29-1, the J call TRBJ1-1; D is uncertain. The CDR3 runs to 14 residues. CDR1 is SQVTM, CDR2 ANQGSEA, per germline. V was cut by 5 bases and J by 0 bases, with 13 bases left in between. Full variable domain (missing parts from reference TRBV29-1 and TRBJ1-1): SAVISQKPSRDICQRGTSLTIQCQVDSQVTMMFWYRQQPGQSLTLIATANQGSEATYESGFVIDKFPISRPNLTFSTLTVSNMSPEDSSIYLCSVCRGPMNTEAFFGQGTRLTVV.

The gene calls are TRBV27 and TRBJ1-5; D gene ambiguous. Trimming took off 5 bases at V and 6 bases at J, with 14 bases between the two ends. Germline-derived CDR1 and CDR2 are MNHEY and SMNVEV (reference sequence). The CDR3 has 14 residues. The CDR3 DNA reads TGTGCCAGCAGTCGAATTGAAGGGAGTCAGCCCCAGCATTTT. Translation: CASSRIEGSQPQHF.

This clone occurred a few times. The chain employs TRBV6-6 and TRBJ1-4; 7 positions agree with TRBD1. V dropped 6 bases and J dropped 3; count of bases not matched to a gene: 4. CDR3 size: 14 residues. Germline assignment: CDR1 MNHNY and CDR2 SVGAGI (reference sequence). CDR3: CASSRTGSNEKLFF. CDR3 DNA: TGTGCCAGCAGCCGGACAGGCTCTAATGAAAAACTGTTTTTT.

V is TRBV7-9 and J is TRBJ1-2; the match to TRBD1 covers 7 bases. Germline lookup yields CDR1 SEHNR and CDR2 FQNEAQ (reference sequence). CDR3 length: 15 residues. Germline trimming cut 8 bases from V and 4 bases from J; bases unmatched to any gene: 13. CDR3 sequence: CASQLLGGLVYGYTF. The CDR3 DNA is TGTGCCAGCCAACTACTAGGGGGCTTGGTCTATGGCTACACCTTC. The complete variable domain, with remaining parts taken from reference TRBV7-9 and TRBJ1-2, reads DTGVSQNPRHKITKRGQNVTFRCDPISEHNRLYWYRQTLGQGPEFLTYFQNEAQLEKSRLLSDRFSAERPKGSFSTLEIQRTEQGDSAMYLCASQLLGGLVYGYTFGSGTRLTVV.

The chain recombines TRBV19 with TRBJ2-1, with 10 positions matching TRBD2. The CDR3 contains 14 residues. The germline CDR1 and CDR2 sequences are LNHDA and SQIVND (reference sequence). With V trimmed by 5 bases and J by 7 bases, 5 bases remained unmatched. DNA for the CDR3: TGTGCCAGTAGTCCCCAGCGGGAGGGTAATGAGCAGTTCTTC. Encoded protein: CASSPQREGNEQFF.

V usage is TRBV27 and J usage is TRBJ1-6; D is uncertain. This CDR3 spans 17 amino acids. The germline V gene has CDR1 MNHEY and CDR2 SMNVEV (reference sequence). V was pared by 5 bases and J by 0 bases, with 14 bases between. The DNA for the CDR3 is TGTGCCAGCAGTCCGCGGTCCTTGAGCTCCTATAATTCACCCCTCCACTTT. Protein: CASSPRSLSSYNSPLHF.

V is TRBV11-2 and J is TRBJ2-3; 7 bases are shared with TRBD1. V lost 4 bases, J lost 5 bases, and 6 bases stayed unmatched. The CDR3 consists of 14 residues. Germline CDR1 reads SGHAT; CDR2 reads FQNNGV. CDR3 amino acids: CASSSITGEDTQYF. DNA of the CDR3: TGTGCCAGCAGCTCAATAACAGGGGAAGATACGCAGTATTTT.

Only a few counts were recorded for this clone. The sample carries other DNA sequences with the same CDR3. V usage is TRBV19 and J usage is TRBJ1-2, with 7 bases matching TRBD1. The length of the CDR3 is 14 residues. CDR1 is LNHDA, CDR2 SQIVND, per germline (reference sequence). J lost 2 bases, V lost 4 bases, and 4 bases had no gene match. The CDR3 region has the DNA TGTGCCAGTAGTAGGGAGACAGGGAACTATGGCTACACCTTC. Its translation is CASSRETGNYGYTF.